These 30 T cell receptor beta chains were sequenced from one sample in a study of control samples from healthy donors and cancer patients (TCRdb year 2020). Library construction relied on the immunoSEQ multiplex PCR assay. Imported from immuneACCESS, the table was reduced by TCRdb to in-frame sequences with V and J called. These copies leave out some clones; in studies compared against another copy, an unresolved V gene accounts for under half, and the cause of the remainder is not known. This sample has tens of thousands of clones in its table, and over 75% of those were observed once. Under 5% of the sample rests with the top ten. Sequencing used blood. Every receptor here comes from a woman in her fifties or sixties in good health.

The DNA for the CDR3 is TGTGCCAGCAGCTTAGGATTAGAGGGCCAGGGGACCGGGGAGCTGTTTTTT. It encodes CASSLGLEGQGTGELFF. The chain couples TRBV11-3 to TRBJ2-2, with D perhaps TRBD1 (6 bases). Trimming shortened V by 1 base and J by 5 bases, and 17 bases separated the two germline ends. Germline V lookup: CDR1 SGHNT, CDR2 YENEEA. The CDR3 contains 17 residues. The entire variable domain, with the rest obtained from reference TRBV11-3 and TRBJ2-2, is as follows: EAGVVQSPRYKIIEKKQPVAFWCNPISGHNTLYWYLQNLGQGPELLIRYENEEAVDDSQLPKDRFSAERLKGVDSTLKIQPAELGDSAVYLCASSLGLEGQGTGELFFGEGSRLTVL.

V gene TRBV11-2 combines with J gene TRBJ1-1; 8 positions agree with TRBD1. The ends lost 5 bases at V and 7 bases at J; junction bases unmatched: 3. Germline loops: CDR1 SGHAT, CDR2 FQNNGV. This CDR3 is 12 amino acids long. The CDR3 here is CASSQDRGEAFF. CDR3 DNA sequence: TGTGCCAGCAGCCAAGACAGGGGTGAAGCTTTCTTT.

V gene TRBV7-3 combines with J gene TRBJ2-1; D tentatively reads TRBD1 or TRBD2 (5 bases each). CDR3 size: 16 residues. Germline V CDR1 and CDR2: SGHTA, FQGTGA. With 1 base removed from V and 1 base from J, the gap between germline ends came to 11 bases. The DNA of the CDR3 is TGTGCCAGCAGCTTAAGCGGGCGGACATCCTACAATGAGCAGTTCTTC. Its protein product is CASSLSGRTSYNEQFF.

The DNA of the CDR3 is TGTGCCAGCAGTTACGTTCCGGGACAGGGAAGGACTAGCGGTACCTACGAGCAGTACTTC. Translation gives CASSYVPGQGRTSGTYEQYF. The chain uses TRBV6-2 or TRBV6-3 and TRBJ2-7, with D maybe TRBD2 (10 bases). CDR1 is MNHEY, CDR2 SVGEGT, per germline. The V end lost 2 bases, the J end lost 2 bases, and 28 bases lay between the germline ends. The CDR3 covers 20 residues.

The rearrangement uses TRBV10-3 and TRBJ1-1; no firm D call. The germline gives CDR1 ENHRY, CDR2 SYGVKD. The CDR3 contains 13 residues. Trimming shortened V by 3 bases and J by 10 bases, and 15 bases separated the two germline ends. The CDR3 nucleotides read TGTGCCATCAGTGAAGGAAACACCCAAGGAGCTTTCTTT. This translates into CAISEGNTQGAFF.

The gene calls are TRBV4-2 and TRBJ1-2; no firm D call. Per germline, CDR1 LGHNA and CDR2 YNFKEQ. This CDR3 region has 14 residues. V lost 0 bases to trimming and J lost 8 bases, with 13 bases between them. CDR3 bases: TGTGCCAGCAGCCAAGATCGGGAGGGATCGGGCTACACCTTC. Residues: CASSQDREGSGYTF.

This clone was seen a single time. This rearrangement joins TRBV27 to TRBJ1-3; D uncertain. This CDR3 comprises 14 residues. Trimming left V 10 bases short and J 1 base short, with 14 bases between. Germline V lookup: CDR1 MNHEY, CDR2 SMNVEV (reference sequence). The CDR3 region is CAKCRTESGNTIYF. CDR3 sequence (DNA): TGTGCCAAGTGCCGAACGGAGTCTGGAAACACCATATATTTT.

This clone has only a few counts. The chain recombines TRBV28 with TRBJ1-2, with D unclear. The CDR3 length is 14 residues. Between the trimmed V and J ends, which lost 6 bases and 4 bases, there was a span of 15 bases. Germline loops: CDR1 MDHEN, CDR2 SYDVKM. CDR3 in amino acids: CASSLRIFAYGYTF. CDR3 nucleotide sequence: TGTGCCAGCAGCCTGCGGATATTCGCCTATGGCTACACCTTC.

The chain uses TRBV29-1 and TRBJ2-1; D is perhaps TRBD1 (5 bases). The CDR3 is 11 residues long. The germline gives CDR1 SQVTM, CDR2 ANQGSEA. In DNA, the CDR3 is TGCATGACAGCAGGATTAAATGAGCAGTTCTTC. Translation: CMTAGLNEQFF.

V gene TRBV6-4 combines with J gene TRBJ2-2; possible D gene TRBD2, 5 bases. Per the germline V gene, CDR1 is MRHNA and CDR2 is SNTAGT. The CDR3 is 15 residues long. The germline V and J ends were trimmed by 3 bases and 7 bases, with 15 bases remaining between them. CDR3 loop: CASSESHSGYGELFF. The CDR3 nucleotides are TGTGCCAGCAGTGAATCACACTCGGGGTACGGGGAGCTGTTTTTT.

The CDR3 DNA sequence: TGTGCCAGCAGCCGGGACAGGGAAGGCTACACCTTC. Amino acids: CASSRDREGYTF. This chain joins TRBV7-9 and TRBJ1-2; 9 positions agree with TRBD1. V trimming: 5 bases; J trimming: 8 bases; junction bases outside the gene matches: 3. The CDR3 covers 12 residues. CDR1 and CDR2 (germline): SEHNR, FQNEAQ (reference sequence).

The chain employs TRBV3-1 (or the pseudogene TRBV3-2) and TRBJ1-4, with D perhaps TRBD1 (5 bases). V lost 4 bases, J lost 6 bases, and 12 bases lay in between. Germline V lookup: CDR1 LGHDT, CDR2 YNNKEL (reference sequence). The CDR3 sequence is 14 residues long. The CDR3 protein is CASSPRSGHEKLFF. The CDR3 DNA is TGTGCCAGCAGCCCGCGATCGGGGCATGAAAAACTGTTTTTT.

The rearrangement uses TRBV6-1 and TRBJ2-3; D uncertain. The CDR3 spans 15 residues. Germline CDR1 reads MNHNS; CDR2 reads SASEGT. V lost 1 base to trimming and J lost 5 bases, with 13 bases between them. CDR3 nucleotides: TGTGCCAGCAGTGAAGGGCTGGTGGTCGGAGATACGCAGTATTTT. It yields the protein CASSEGLVVGDTQYF.

The chain employs TRBV11-2 and TRBJ2-7; no clear D gene. Deletions cut 5 bases from V and 3 bases from J, with 8 bases between. This CDR3 is 12 amino acids long. The germline V gene has CDR1 SGHAT and CDR2 FQNNGV. The CDR3 reads CASSRGLYEQYF. CDR3 bases: TGTGCCAGCAGCCGTGGTCTCTACGAGCAGTACTTC.

The rearrangement uses TRBV6-5 and TRBJ2-2; TRBD2 might be the D (5 bases). The CDR3 is 13 residues long. V shed 6 bases and J shed 7 bases, with 12 bases lying between them. CDR1 is MNHEY and CDR2 is SVGAGI in the germline V gene. CDR3: CASRNGDLGELFF. CDR3 in DNA: TGTGCCAGCAGAAACGGGGATCTCGGGGAGCTGTTTTTT.

V usage is TRBV24-1 and J usage is TRBJ2-7; D ambiguous. The CDR3 runs to 16 residues. V lost 2 bases and J 3 bases, leaving 16 bases between the germline ends. Germline CDR1 reads KGHDR; CDR2 reads SFDVKD. The CDR3 protein is CATSDSHRRDRYEQYF. DNA of the CDR3: TGTGCCACCAGTGATTCACATAGAAGAGATCGCTACGAGCAGTACTTC.

V is TRBV6-5 and J is TRBJ2-7; D is possibly TRBD1 or TRBD2 (5 bases each). Germline lookup yields CDR1 MNHEY and CDR2 SVGAGI. V was shortened by 4 bases and J by 0 bases, with 16 bases between the two germline ends. The CDR3 has 16 residues. The CDR3, as DNA: TGTGCCAGCAGTTCTTTCGACAAGGGGAGCTCCTACGAGCAGTACTTC. Protein product: CASSSFDKGSSYEQYF.

V usage is TRBV20-1 and J usage is TRBJ1-3; D gene unclear. The CDR3 has 11 residues. V lost 5 bases and J lost 6, with 8 bases in between. Per germline, CDR1 DFQATT and CDR2 SNEGSKA (reference sequence). The CDR3 sequence: CSARLVNTIYF. DNA for the CDR3: TGCAGTGCTCGCCTGGTAAACACCATATATTTT.

This sequence joins TRBV6-2 or TRBV6-3 and TRBJ1-5; 10 bases are a match to TRBD1. V lost 0 bases and J lost 1; bases outside the gene matches: 3. The CDR3 spans 17 residues. Germline V CDR1 and CDR2: MNHEY, SVGEGT. The chain's CDR3 is CASSYSRTGGSNQPQHF. In DNA form, the CDR3 reads TGTGCCAGCAGTTACTCCCGGACAGGGGGGAGCAATCAGCCCCAGCATTTT.

The rearrangement uses TRBV27 and TRBJ2-7; tentative D call: TRBD1 (6 bases). Germline V gives CDR1 MNHEY, CDR2 SMNVEV (reference sequence). CDR3 length: 15 amino acids. V lost 6 bases, J lost 5 bases, and 20 bases lay in between. CDR3 nucleotides: TGTGCCAGCAGCCCTCTGGCACAGGGCGTCAACGAGCAGTACTTC. Its protein is CASSPLAQGVNEQYF.

The chain recombines TRBV5-1 with TRBJ2-1; 7 bases map to TRBD1. Trimming removed 0 bases from V and 5 bases from J; junction bases left unmatched: 2. This CDR3 is 14 amino acids long. CDR1 SGHRS and CDR2 YFSETQ come from the germline V gene. CDR3 in DNA: TGCGCCAGCAGCTTGGATACAGGGGACAATGAGCAGTTCTTC. Protein product: CASSLDTGDNEQFF.

This sequence joins TRBV5-4 and TRBJ1-3; perhaps TRBD1 as D (5 bases). Trimming removed 4 bases from V and 4 bases from J, with 12 bases in between. The CDR3 length is 14 residues. The germline V gene encodes CDR1 SGHNT and CDR2 YYREEE (reference sequence). The CDR3 DNA is TGTGCCAGCAGCCGGGGGGGGGAAGGAAACACCATATATTTT. Protein product: CASSRGGEGNTIYF.

The rearrangement links TRBV2 to TRBJ1-1; D remains ambiguous. The V end lost 1 base, the J end lost 1 base, and 7 bases lay between the germline ends. Germline CDR1 reads SNHLY; CDR2 reads FYNNEI. The CDR3 loop spans 14 amino acids. CDR3 protein: CASSEVPRNTEAFF. CDR3 sequence (DNA): TGTGCCAGCAGTGAAGTTCCTCGGAACACTGAAGCTTTCTTT.

This clone has only one observation. The chain links TRBV21-1 to TRBJ1-1. TRBV21-1 is a recognized pseudogene. The CDR3 totals 8 residues. This CDR3 reads CAIGLSFF. DNA for the CDR3: TGTGCCATAGGGTTATCTTTCTTT.

This chain joins TRBV5-1 and TRBJ1-3; perhaps TRBD1 as D (5 bases). Trimming shortened V by 3 bases and J by 0 bases, and 10 bases separated the two germline ends. CDR3 size: 15 residues. Looked up from germline, CDR1 is SGHRS and CDR2 is YFSETQ. The CDR3 DNA is TGCGCCAGCAGCTCGATAGGGGACTCTGGAAACACCATATATTTT. Protein product: CASSSIGDSGNTIYF.

V and J are TRBV29-1 and TRBJ1-5; D perhaps matches TRBD1 (5 bases). Per germline, CDR1 SQVTM and CDR2 ANQGSEA. The CDR3 contains 14 residues. Trimming left V 6 bases short and J 1 base short, with 13 bases between. CDR3 DNA sequence: TGCAGCGTGACGGGGACTGAGAGCAATCAGCCCCAGCATTTT. It translates to CSVTGTESNQPQHF.

The V and J genes are TRBV3-1 (or the pseudogene TRBV3-2) and TRBJ2-5; the match to TRBD2 covers 7 bases. Germline V gene data show CDR1 as LGHDT and CDR2 as YNNKEL (reference sequence). The V segment lost 4 bases and the J segment 3 bases; nucleotides outside the gene matches: 5. The CDR3 consists of 14 residues. CDR3 nucleotides: TGTGCCAGCAGCCTGTCTAGCGGTGAAGAGACCCAGTACTTC. It yields the protein CASSLSSGEETQYF.

The V call is TRBV9, the J call TRBJ2-2; the D is unclear. V gave up 2 bases and J gave up 7 bases, with 15 bases separating them. The germline CDR1 and CDR2 sequences are SGDLS and YYNGEE. The CDR3 has 15 amino acids. The CDR3 nucleotides read TGTGCCAGCAGCGTTGGGAACCTCCGGGTCGGGGAGCTGTTTTTT. Its protein is CASSVGNLRVGELFF.

The V gene is TRBV29-1, the J gene TRBJ2-7; D is possibly TRBD1 or TRBD2 (7 bases each). Looked up from germline, CDR1 is SQVTM and CDR2 is ANQGSEA. The CDR3 loop spans 16 amino acids. V lost 6 bases to trimming and J lost 2 bases, with 23 bases between them. The CDR3 DNA sequence: TGCAGCGTCAAGGCAGCGGGACAGAAATCGACCTACGAGCAGTACTTC. This codes for CSVKAAGQKSTYEQYF.

The V call is TRBV6-1, the J call TRBJ2-2, with 8 bases lining up with TRBD2. CDR3 length: 19 amino acids. The germline gives CDR1 MNHNS, CDR2 SASEGT. Trimming removed 2 bases from V and 4 bases from J; junction bases left unmatched: 15. CDR3 residues: CASSERGGRGLETTGELFF. CDR3 nucleotide sequence: TGTGCCAGCAGTGAAAGAGGGGGTAGGGGACTAGAAACCACCGGGGAGCTGTTTTTT.